This T cell receptor beta chain comes out of a study of blood T cell repertoires in COVID-19. Seattle patients were enrolled while actively infected and followed longitudinally. This clone was seen a handful of times. Clones were sequenced by immunoSEQ multiplex PCR, and TCRdb holds only the in-frame ones, with some missing. The profile shows just under 350,000 clones, approximately 87% of them singletons. The CDR3 sequence is 15 residues long. J gave up 0 bases and V 8 bases, and 6 bases lay outside the gene matches. The germline CDR1 and CDR2 sequences are MNHNY and SVGAGI (reference sequence). The sequence derives from a woman aged 45-60 years with COVID-19, enrolled during active disease. Sequences were obtained from peripheral blood. J is TRBJ1-5 and V is TRBV6-6; 8 bases fit TRBD1. DNA for the CDR3: TGTGCCAGCGAAGGGACAGGTTATAGCAATCAGCCCCAGCATTTT. This encodes CASEGTGYSNQPQHF.